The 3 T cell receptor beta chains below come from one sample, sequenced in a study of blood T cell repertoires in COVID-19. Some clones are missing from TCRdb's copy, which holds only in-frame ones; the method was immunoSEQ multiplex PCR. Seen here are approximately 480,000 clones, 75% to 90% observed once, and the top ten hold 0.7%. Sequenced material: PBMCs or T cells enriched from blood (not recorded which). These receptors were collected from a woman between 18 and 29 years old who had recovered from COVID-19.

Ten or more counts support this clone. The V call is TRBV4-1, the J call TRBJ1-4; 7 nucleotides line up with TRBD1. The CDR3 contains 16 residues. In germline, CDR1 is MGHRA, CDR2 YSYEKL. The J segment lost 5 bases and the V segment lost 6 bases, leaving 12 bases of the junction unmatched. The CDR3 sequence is CASRGDRERSNEKLFF. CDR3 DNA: TGCGCCAGCAGGGGCGACAGGGAGAGGTCCAATGAAAAACTGTTTTTT.

Here the CDR3 DNA reads TGTGCCAGCAGCTTAGAAAGCGGGCCATGGGACATTCAGTACTTC. As protein: CASSLESGPWDIQYF. The genes are TRBV5-4 and TRBJ2-4, with a weak D call TRBD2 (6 bases). V shed 2 bases and J shed 8 bases, with 17 bases lying between them. From germline, CDR1 is SGHNT and CDR2 YYREEE (reference sequence). The CDR3 has 15 amino acids.

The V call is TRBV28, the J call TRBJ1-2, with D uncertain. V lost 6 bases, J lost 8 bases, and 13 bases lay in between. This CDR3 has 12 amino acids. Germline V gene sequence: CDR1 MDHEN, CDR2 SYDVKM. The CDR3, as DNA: TGTGCCAGCAGCCTTGGACTGATCGGCTACACCTTC. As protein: CASSLGLIGYTF.